The rows below give T cell receptor beta chains drawn from one sample of a study of T cell clones after liver transplantation. The protocol was immunoSEQ multiplex PCR, while the TCRdb copy is restricted to in-frame clones and leaves out a portion. The sample records 45,000 to 55,000 clones, around 84% being singletons. The sequenced sample was CD4+ T cells from blood, obtained before liver transplant. All receptors come from a human donor who received a liver transplant. Both conserved end residues are part of each CDR3. Each record gives: CDR3 protein, D gene, J gene, V gene. A D gene is named only where the DNA matches it firmly.

CASSLGGAYNEQFF,-,TRBJ2-1,TRBV9
CASSLGANQPQHF,-,TRBJ1-5,TRBV5-1
CASSPRSGSTDTQYF,-,TRBJ2-3,TRBV7-2
CTSSQERRDRGPSYEQYF,-,TRBJ2-7,TRBV1
CASSLFGANEKLFF,-,TRBJ1-4,TRBV5-5
CASSLSGVNNQPQHF,-,TRBJ1-5,TRBV7-2
CASSPGRQANTGELFF,-,TRBJ2-2,TRBV11-3
CASNRGPSYEQYF,-,TRBJ2-7,TRBV6-5
CASSSFTPGYTF,-,TRBJ1-2,TRBV2
CASSLAPGTGGAETQYF,TRBD1,TRBJ2-5,TRBV5-1
CASSQMTGSQMSYEQYF,TRBD1,TRBJ2-7,TRBV4-3
CASSTTGGKNQPQHF,-,TRBJ1-5,TRBV19
CASSIPGQSYGYTF,-,TRBJ1-2,TRBV19
CASSDRGAGDFTDTQYF,TRBD2,TRBJ2-3,TRBV6-1
CASSPKTSVETQYF,TRBD2,TRBJ2-5,TRBV5-4
CASSAGTSGGETQYF,TRBD2,TRBJ2-5,TRBV25-1
CASSGSGGLNTGELFF,TRBD1,TRBJ2-2,TRBV5-1
CASSPNLRGSGRSYNEQFF,TRBD2,TRBJ2-1,TRBV7-2
CASSLGGVREQFF,-,TRBJ2-1,TRBV11-2
CASSLHGGDSGANVLTF,-,TRBJ2-6,TRBV7-9
CASSFGQVTDTQYF,-,TRBJ2-3,TRBV7-6
CASSTRVDSPLHF,-,TRBJ1-6,TRBV6-1
CASKGDRATPGGEQYF,TRBD1,TRBJ2-7,TRBV19
CASAEGQGGGNEQFF,TRBD1,TRBJ2-1,TRBV12-5
CASSSQTGEPYEQYF,TRBD1,TRBJ2-7,TRBV7-9
CASSLTRDDTEAFF,-,TRBJ1-1,TRBV7-3
CAWSVRSRNEQYF,-,TRBJ2-7,TRBV30
CASSKTWVTDTQYF,-,TRBJ2-3,TRBV2
CASSHARGGETQYF,-,TRBJ2-5,TRBV4-3
CASSPRLAGEGNEQFF,TRBD2,TRBJ2-1,TRBV4-1
CASSSPRPAGTAGEQFF,-,TRBJ2-1,TRBV7-3
CASSLRHGGSYEQYF,-,TRBJ2-7,TRBV7-3
CASSEATGQLFF,-,TRBJ1-4,TRBV6-1
CASRTLSGTEQYF,TRBD2,TRBJ2-7,TRBV6-5
CATRGGAGYGYTF,-,TRBJ1-2,TRBV6-5
CASSQDRRVDQPQHF,-,TRBJ1-5,TRBV4-1
CATSRPGQGFGEKLFF,TRBD1,TRBJ1-4,TRBV15
CASSQVGGSTDTQYF,TRBD2,TRBJ2-3,TRBV4-1
CASSPSLAASSYEQYF,TRBD2,TRBJ2-7,TRBV27
CAISGSLRDRKDYGYTF,TRBD1,TRBJ1-2,TRBV10-3
CASSFGIYEQFF,-,TRBJ2-1,TRBV28
CASSEVRATQYF,-,TRBJ2-3,TRBV2
CASSQDLRRELFF,-,TRBJ2-2,TRBV4-2
CSADSRYGYTF,-,TRBJ1-2,TRBV20-1
CASSEQTQTGYTF,-,TRBJ1-2,TRBV6-1
CASSFAGGRDTQYF,TRBD2,TRBJ2-3,TRBV7-2
CASSQVRDAPGNTIYF,-,TRBJ1-3,TRBV4-3
CASRNMGRPNEKLFF,-,TRBJ1-4,TRBV19
CASSMGGVNTEAFF,-,TRBJ1-1,TRBV6-6
CASSPLRGYSEAFF,-,TRBJ1-1,TRBV27
CASSLPGWDTQYF,-,TRBJ2-3,TRBV4-1
CASSSDPNSPLHF,-,TRBJ1-6,TRBV19
CASSSSTSGFVGTDTQYF,TRBD2,TRBJ2-3,TRBV11-3
CASSSPKQLLYEQYF,-,TRBJ2-7,TRBV28